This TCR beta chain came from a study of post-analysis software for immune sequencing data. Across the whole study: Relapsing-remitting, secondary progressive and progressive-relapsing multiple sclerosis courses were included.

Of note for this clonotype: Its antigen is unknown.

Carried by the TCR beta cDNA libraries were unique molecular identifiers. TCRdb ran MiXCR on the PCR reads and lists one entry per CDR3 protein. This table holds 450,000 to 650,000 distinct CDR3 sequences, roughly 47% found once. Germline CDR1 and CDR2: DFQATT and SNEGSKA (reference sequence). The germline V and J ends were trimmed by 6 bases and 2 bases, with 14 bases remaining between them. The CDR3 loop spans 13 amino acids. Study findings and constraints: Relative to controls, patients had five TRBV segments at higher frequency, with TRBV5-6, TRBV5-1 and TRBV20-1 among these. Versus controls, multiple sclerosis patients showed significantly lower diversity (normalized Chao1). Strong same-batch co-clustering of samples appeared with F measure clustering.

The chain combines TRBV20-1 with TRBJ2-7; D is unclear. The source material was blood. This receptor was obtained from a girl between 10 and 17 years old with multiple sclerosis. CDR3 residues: CSAQGRLPYEQYF. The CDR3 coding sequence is TGCAGTGCCCAAGGACGCTTGCCCTACGAGCAGTACTTC.